What follows are 29 T cell receptor beta chains derived from one specimen sequenced in a study of tumor and adjacent non-tumor tissue in lung cancer. The library came from three nested PCR rounds adapted from ARM-PCR protocols. TCRdb used MiXCR to reprocess the multiplex PCR reads, holding one entry per CDR3 protein. In the table there are more than 75,000 distinct CDR3 sequences, less than 85% of which are singletons. No cell sorting was done before RNA was extracted from the tissue. The normal lung tissue was taken more than 3 cm from the tumor edge. Sequenced input: distant non-tumor lung tissue. The receptors originated from a man between 60 and 70 years old with small cell lung cancer.

As for this clonotype: Germline and junction disagree at one end, which may indicate a read error. The J gene is TRBJ2-5, the V gene TRBV24-1, with D possibly TRBD1 on 7 matching bases. The CDR3 has 16 amino acids. Germline V gene lookup returns CDR1 KGHDR and CDR2 SFDVKD. CDR3 amino acids: CATIGGGGAGQETQYF. The CDR3 DNA reads as TGTGCCACCATTGGCGGAGGGGGCGCGGGGCAAGAGACTCAGTACTTC.

Turning to this clonotype: A junction end diverges from the germline sequence, so it may reflect a read error. The genes are TRBV29-1 and TRBJ1-1; D remains unclear. The length of the CDR3 is 14 residues. Germline assignment: CDR1 SQVTM and CDR2 ANQGSEA. CDR3 region: CSSGKDGMNAEAFF. Written as DNA, the CDR3 is TGCAGCTCCGGAAAGGACGGTATGAACGCTGAAGCTTTCTTT.

The rearrangement links TRBV11-2 to TRBJ2-3; no clear D. Germline V gives CDR1 SGHAT, CDR2 FQNNGV. The CDR3 runs to 13 residues. Trimming stripped 0 bases from V and 5 bases from J, with 6 bases between. The DNA of the CDR3 is TGTGCCAGCAGCTTAGATCGGGTAGATACGCAGTATTTT. Amino acid sequence: CASSLDRVDTQYF.

As concerns this clonotype: An end of the junction does not agree with germline; a read error may underlie this. V and J are TRBV12-3 or TRBV12-4 and TRBJ2-1; perhaps TRBD2 as D (5 bases). The CDR3 is 13 amino acids. The CDR3 sequence: CASGFVRDNEQFF. CDR3 nucleotides: TGTGCCAGCGGTTTCGTGAGGGACAATGAGCAGTTCTTC.

The CDR3 loop reads CATRFDRVYEQYF. The CDR3 coding sequence is TGCGCCACCAGATTCGACAGAGTCTACGAGCAGTACTTC. This chain links TRBV4-1 with TRBJ2-7, with D perhaps matching TRBD1 (5 bases). The CDR3 has 13 residues. The germline V and J ends were trimmed by 10 bases and 3 bases, with 16 bases remaining between them. Germline V gene sequence: CDR1 MGHRA, CDR2 YSYEKL.

Regarding this clonotype: Since a much larger clone is just one base distant, this may be a read error. It is likely a read error, because the conserved phenylalanine at the end of the CDR3 is missing. The chain carries TRBV7-9 and TRBJ1-5, with D possibly matching TRBD1 (6 bases). There are 14 residues in the CDR3. Germline values: CDR1 SEHNR, CDR2 FQNEAQ (reference sequence). V was clipped by 4 bases and J by 7 bases, with 14 bases between them. CDR3 region: CASSSAGAGQPQHY. CDR3 DNA sequence: TGTGCCAGCAGCTCTGCGGGGGCGGGGCAGCCCCAGCATTAT.

Remarks on this clonotype: Because the CDR3 is missing its conserved closing phenylalanine or tryptophan, this is likely a read error. This rearrangement joins TRBV11-2 to TRBJ2-1; no clear D. V lost 0 bases to trimming and J lost 2 bases, with 5 bases between them. Germline lookup yields CDR1 SGHAT and CDR2 FQNNGV. The CDR3 is 14 residues long. CDR3 protein: CASSLEPAYNEQFL. The CDR3 region has the DNA TGTGCCAGCAGCTTAGAGCCCGCCTACAATGAGCAGTTCCTC.

Points on this clonotype: The conserved closing phenylalanine or tryptophan is absent in this CDR3, likely reflecting a read error. The rearrangement uses TRBV7-2 and TRBJ2-3, with unresolved D. The CDR3 runs to 14 residues. Germline V gene sequence: CDR1 SGHTA, CDR2 FQGNSA. V shed 5 bases and J shed 2 bases, with 11 bases lying between them. The CDR3 reads CASSAGAYTDTQYL. In DNA form, the CDR3 reads TGTGCCAGCAGCGCAGGTGCCTACACAGATACGCAGTATTTA.

This clonotype was observed a few times. The chain uses TRBV11-2 and TRBJ2-1, with 9 bases aligning to TRBD1. The V gene end was trimmed by 7 bases and the J gene end by 8 bases; junction bases not matched to a gene: 15. The CDR3 is 16 residues long. Germline V CDR1 and CDR2: SGHAT, FQNNGV. CDR3 protein: CASNTLDRGPGDEQFF. The CDR3 DNA reads as TGTGCCAGCAATACGTTGGACAGGGGCCCCGGGGATGAGCAGTTCTTC.

About this clonotype itself: The conserved phenylalanine or tryptophan normally closing the CDR3 is absent here, so this likely arose from a read error. The V and J genes are TRBV10-2 and TRBJ2-1; TRBD2 is a possible D gene (6 bases). Trimming removed 10 bases at V and 9 bases at J, with 19 bases between. Germline-derived CDR1 and CDR2 are WSHSY and SAAADI. The CDR3 has 13 residues. CDR3 loop: CANCGAGQGEQFI. Here the CDR3 DNA reads TGCGCCAACTGCGGGGCTGGCCAGGGTGAGCAGTTCATC.

In its sample, this clonotype was seen a few times. Being one base from a much bigger clone, this may be a read error. The chain recombines TRBV7-8 with TRBJ2-3; no clear D. The CDR3 has 14 residues. From germline, CDR1 is SGHVS and CDR2 FQNEAQ. For the CDR3, the DNA is TGTACCAGCAGCTTAGCCCCCTCAGCAGATACGCAGTATTTT. This translates into CTSSLAPSADTQYF.

This clonotype has just a few counts. Since a much larger clone is just one base distant, this may be a read error. The rearrangement links TRBV20-1 to TRBJ2-1; TRBD2 matches at 9 bases. CDR1 DFQATT and CDR2 SNEGSKA come from the germline V gene (reference sequence). This CDR3 contains 13 residues. DNA for the CDR3: TGCTGTGCTAGGGGCGGGAGGGGGTATGAGCAGTTCTTC. As protein: CCARGGRGYEQFF.

A note on this clonotype: Germline and junction disagree at one end, which may indicate a read error. This chain links TRBV10-3 with TRBJ1-6; a possible D gene is TRBD1 (6 bases). The CDR3 runs to 14 residues. Germline loops: CDR1 ENHRY, CDR2 SYGVKD. The CDR3 protein is CVISGGQNNSSLHF. The CDR3 DNA reads as TGTGTCATCAGTGGGGGACAAAATAATTCATCCCTCCACTTT.

This clonotype was detected once. This rearrangement joins TRBV6-1 to TRBJ2-7, with no clear D. This CDR3 has 12 amino acids. Germline CDR1 is MNHNS and CDR2 is SASEGT. The CDR3 DNA follows: TGTGACAGCTGTGAAAAGGTGTACGAGCAGTACGTC. This translates into CDSCEKVYEQYV.

This clonotype was recorded a few times. A clone one base away is much larger, so this may be a read error. The chain is built from TRBV13 and TRBJ2-5; the D is unclear. The V end was cut by 3 bases, the J end by 4 bases, with 6 bases between. From germline, CDR1 is PRHDT and CDR2 FYEKMQ (reference sequence). This CDR3 is 12 amino acids long. CDR3 protein: CASSLMRETQYF. In DNA form, the CDR3 reads TGTGCCAGCAGCTTGATGAGAGAGACCCAGTACTTC.

In the case of this clonotype: Likely a read error: the CDR3 ends without its conserved phenylalanine or tryptophan. Here the CDR3 DNA reads TGTGCCAGCAGTCAGGACAGGGCTACGCAGTATTTG. Its translation: CASSQDRATQYL. This sequence joins TRBV12-3 or TRBV12-4 and TRBJ2-3; 8 bases are a match to TRBD1. The CDR3 totals 12 residues. The junction had 3 bases not matched to a gene; V was cut back by 5 bases and J by 8 bases.

For this clonotype: The CDR3 ends on some other residue instead of the conserved phenylalanine or tryptophan, so this is likely a read error. The gene calls are TRBV12-3 or TRBV12-4 and TRBJ1-2, with 8 nucleotides matching TRBD1. The CDR3 loop spans 14 amino acids. CDR3 in amino acids: CASTTSGGVYGYTL. For the CDR3, the DNA is TGTGCCAGCACTACATCAGGGGGCGTATATGGTTACACCCTC.

Remarks on this clonotype: Its ends do not fully match the called genes, so a read error is possible. The rearrangement joins TRBV14 to TRBJ1-6; a weak D match, TRBD1 (6 bases). This CDR3 is 15 amino acids long. From germline, CDR1 is SGHDN and CDR2 FVKESK. Here the CDR3 DNA reads TGTGCCAGCTGCCAATCGACGCAGGGGAATTCACCCCTCCACTTT. It translates to CASCQSTQGNSPLHF.

Of note for this clonotype: Without the conserved terminal phenylalanine or tryptophan, this CDR3 likely stems from a read error. This sequence joins TRBV7-9 and TRBJ2-5, with 10 nucleotides matching TRBD2. Unmatched junction bases numbered 14, after V lost 7 bases and J lost 3 bases. The CDR3 extends over 17 amino acids. The germline V gene encodes CDR1 SEHNR and CDR2 FQNEAQ (reference sequence). The CDR3 loop is CASNPGLAFGVKETQYY. The DNA for the CDR3 is TGTGCCAGCAACCCGGGACTAGCGTTTGGTGTGAAAGAGACCCAGTACTAC.

In the case of this clonotype: With a much larger clone just one base away, this may be a read error. The CDR3 loop is CAWSVKQGCGYTF. In nucleotides, the CDR3 is TGTGCCTGGAGTGTAAAACAGGGATGCGGCTACACCTTC. The chain recombines TRBV30 with TRBJ1-2; D might be TRBD1 (6 bases). V was trimmed by 0 bases and J by 8 bases, leaving 13 bases between them. CDR1 GTSNPN and CDR2 SVGIG come from the germline V gene (reference sequence). CDR3 size: 13 residues.

In regard to this clonotype: A much larger clonotype is one base distant, so this may be a read error. V gene TRBV28 combines with J gene TRBJ2-5; 7 bases map to TRBD2. The CDR3 contains 14 residues. Germline values: CDR1 MDHEN, CDR2 SYDVKM. CDR3 in amino acids: CTIALLAVQETQYF. The CDR3 coding sequence is TGTACCATCGCTCTCCTAGCGGTCCAAGAGACCCAGTACTTC.

As concerns this clonotype: The CDR3 end shows no conserved phenylalanine or tryptophan, and so a read error is likely. The chain has TRBV11-3 and TRBJ1-1, with 8 nucleotides matching TRBD1. This CDR3 comprises 13 residues. CDR1 and CDR2 (germline): SGHNT, YENEEA. With 3 bases clipped from V and 11 bases from J, the junction kept 8 bases outside the gene matches. The CDR3, as DNA: TGTGCCAGCAGCTTCCGCATACAGGGGGACGCTTTCTAT. This gives the protein CASSFRIQGDAFY.

This clonotype came up once. Because the CDR3 is missing its conserved closing phenylalanine or tryptophan, this is likely a read error. The chain has TRBV12-3 or TRBV12-4 and TRBJ1-5; 9 nucleotides line up with TRBD1. The CDR3 has 16 residues. The chain's CDR3 is CASSLDSGTGNQPQHS. As DNA, the CDR3 is TGTGCCAGCAGTTTAGACTCCGGGACAGGGAATCAGCCTCAGCATTCT.

The chain joins TRBV5-6 to TRBJ2-1; 10 nucleotides align to TRBD2. The germline gives CDR1 SGHDT, CDR2 YYEEEE. Trimming took 6 bases from V and 3 from J; bases not matched to a gene: 6. The CDR3 extends over 15 amino acids. CDR3 bases: TGTGCCAGCACTCCCGGGACTAGCGACTACAATGAGCAGTTCTTC. Translation: CASTPGTSDYNEQFF.

CDR3 region: CASSLGRHNEQFF. The DNA for the CDR3 is TGTGCCAGCAGTTTAGGACGACACAATGAGCAGTTCTTC. The chain has TRBV12-3 or TRBV12-4 and TRBJ2-1; D is unresolved. The germline V and J ends were trimmed by 1 base and 5 bases, with 6 bases remaining between them. The CDR3 consists of 13 residues.

For this clonotype: One end of the junction is discordant with germline, which a read error may explain. The chain is built from TRBV29-1 and TRBJ2-3, with 8 bases lining up with TRBD2. The CDR3 has 16 residues. Per the germline V gene, CDR1 is SQVTM and CDR2 is ANQGSEA. The chain's CDR3 is CSTEGSGSVSIDTQYF. The CDR3 bases are TGCAGCACGGAAGGGAGCGGGAGCGTTAGCATAGATACGCAGTATTTT.

As regards this clonotype: The CDR3 ends on some other residue instead of the conserved phenylalanine or tryptophan, so this is likely a read error. Here the CDR3 reads CASSQDVKGSQYL. The CDR3 bases are TGTGCCAGTAGCCAAGATGTAAAGGGGTCCCAGTACTTA. The gene calls are TRBV4-2 and TRBJ2-5, with D possibly being TRBD1 (5 bases). CDR3 length: 13 amino acids. Germline CDR1 is LGHNA and CDR2 is YNFKEQ.

The V and J genes are TRBV5-8 and TRBJ1-4; D call uncertain. CDR1 SGHTS and CDR2 YDEGEE come from the germline V gene. This CDR3 region has 14 residues. The germline V and J ends were trimmed by 0 bases and 4 bases, with 7 bases remaining between them. CDR3 sequence: CASSLVTVNEKLFF. As DNA, the CDR3 is TGTGCCAGCAGCTTGGTGACGGTTAATGAAAAACTGTTTTTT.

The sample holds a few counts of this clonotype. One base away lies a much larger clone, so this may be a sequencing read error. V usage is TRBV6-6 and J usage is TRBJ2-3; D possibly matches TRBD1 or TRBD2 (5 bases each). Germline V gene sequence: CDR1 MNHNY, CDR2 SVGAGI (reference sequence). V lost 7 bases and J 4 bases, leaving 15 bases between the germline ends. The CDR3 has 14 residues. In nucleotides, the CDR3 is TGTGCCAGCACTTTAATCCGGGGCTCAGATACGCAGTATTTT. It codes for CASTLIRGSDTQYF.